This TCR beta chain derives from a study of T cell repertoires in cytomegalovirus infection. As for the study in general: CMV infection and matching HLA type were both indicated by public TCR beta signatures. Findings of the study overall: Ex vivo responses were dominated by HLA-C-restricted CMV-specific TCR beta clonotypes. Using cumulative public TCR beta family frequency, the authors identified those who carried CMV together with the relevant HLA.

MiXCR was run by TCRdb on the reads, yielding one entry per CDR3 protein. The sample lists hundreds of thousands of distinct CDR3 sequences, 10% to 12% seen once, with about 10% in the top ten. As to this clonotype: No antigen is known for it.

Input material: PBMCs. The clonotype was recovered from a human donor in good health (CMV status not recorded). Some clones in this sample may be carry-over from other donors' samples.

This CDR3 reads CASSLTGNWGYTF. Here the CDR3 DNA reads TGTGCCAGCAGTTTGACAGGGAATTGGGGCTACACCTTC. V and J are TRBV28 and TRBJ1-2; TRBD1 aligns across 7 bases. Germline CDR1 reads MDHEN; CDR2 reads SYDVKM. V trimming: 3 bases; J trimming: 8 bases; junction bases outside the gene matches: 6. This CDR3 has 13 residues.